The T cell receptor (beta chain) described here comes from a study of identical twins. TCRdb reprocessed the 5' RACE reads via MiXCR and lists one record per CDR3 protein. The sample has roughly 1.6 million distinct CDR3 sequences; under 35% are singletons. The germline gives CDR1 MNHEY, CDR2 SMNVEV (reference sequence). This CDR3 has 15 amino acids. The V and J ends lost 3 bases and 2 bases respectively, with 13 bases between them. J is TRBJ2-5 and V is TRBV27, with D maybe TRBD1 (6 bases). The sample taken for sequencing was cord blood. This receptor was obtained from a newborn girl in good health. The CDR3 nucleotides read TGTGCCAGCAGTTTTGCCGGGACACCACAAGAGACCCAGTACTTC. Its protein is CASSFAGTPQETQYF.